This T cell receptor beta chain was sequenced in a study of blood T cell repertoires in COVID-19. At the level of the study: The United States, Italy and Spain supplied acute and convalescent COVID-19 samples. T cells, B-cell-depleted T cells, or PBMCs provided the cDNA or gDNA that served as material.

Under the authors' procedure: Counts of nucleated cells, estimated from reference gene primer amplification, were obtained. Clones were sequenced by immunoSEQ multiplex PCR, and TCRdb holds only the in-frame ones, with some missing. The V and J calls and the clone size are those of that table, but D and trimming were determined from the DNA. This table has tens of thousands of clones, 90% appearing once. CDR1 and CDR2 (germline): GTSNPN, SVGIG (reference sequence). V was pared by 2 bases and J by 2 bases, with 9 bases between. The CDR3 extends over 13 amino acids. The specimen was peripheral blood. The origin of this receptor is a man between 50 and 59 years old with acute or convalescent COVID-19. V and J are TRBV30 and TRBJ2-5; the D gene is possibly TRBD1 (5 bases). Here the CDR3 reads CAWSTGIQETQYF. The DNA for the CDR3 is TGTGCCTGGAGTACAGGAATTCAAGAGACCCAGTACTTC.